This T cell receptor (beta chain) was retrieved from a study of human T cells and chemical hapten exposure. Time point of the sample: pre-sensitization, week 0. Treatment in this sample: therapeutic diphenylcyclopropenone sensitization with weekly scalp DPC. Ten or more counts support this clonotype. Trimming cost V 6 bases and J 2 bases, with 17 bases left between them. The CDR3 runs to 15 residues. Germline values: CDR1 MNHEY, CDR2 SMNVEV (reference sequence). Unique molecular identifiers were attached to individual cDNA molecules during library preparation. Each CDR3 protein gets one entry after TCRdb re-called the RACE reads with MiXCR. Of about 68,000 distinct CDR3 sequences in the sample, 9.5% to 13% were seen once.

The sequence came from a woman between 50 and 59 years old with alopecia areata. Some clones in this sample may be carry-over from other donors' samples. The material was whole blood, obtained in connection with sensitization to the hapten diphenylcyclopropenone (DPC). The J gene is TRBJ2-7, the V gene TRBV27; perhaps TRBD1 as D (6 bases). CDR3 in amino acids: CASRPTRDNAYEQYF. The CDR3 nucleotides read TGTGCCAGCAGGCCCACCCGGGACAATGCCTACGAGCAGTACTTC.